The clone carrying this T cell receptor beta chain appeared a few times. MiXCR, run by TCRdb on the 5' RACE reads, gives a single entry per CDR3 protein. The data contain more than 150,000 distinct CDR3 sequences, approximately 10% of them singletons. V gave up 2 bases and J gave up 2 bases, with 9 bases separating them. The CDR3 is 14 residues long. From germline, CDR1 is LNHDA and CDR2 SQIVND (reference sequence). This entry comes from a study of T-cell memory formation after mild COVID-19. This sequence originates from a man younger than 35 who had mild COVID-19 (a few samples of this study predate the infection). Cell type and time point are not known. The V gene is TRBV19, the J gene TRBJ1-1, with D unclear. Sequencing input: PBMCs or a T cell subset sorted from them (not recorded which). The CDR3: CASSIRAINTEAFF. CDR3 coding DNA: TGTGCCAGTAGTATACGTGCAATCAACACTGAAGCTTTCTTT.